Following are 9 T cell receptor beta chains from one sample sequenced in a study of T cell clusters in autoimmune cytopenias. TRB was amplified by touch-down multiplex PCR, primer pools A and B combined. TCRdb re-called the multiplex PCR reads and catalogs CDR3 proteins one per entry, DNA excluded. This sample's table has several thousand distinct CDR3 sequences. Each sample's input was about 270 ng genomic DNA, 38,000 or so genome equivalents. Sequencing used peripheral blood. These receptor sequences come from a human donor with an autoimmune cytopenia or autoimmune hepatitis (not recorded which).

The chain couples TRBV19 to TRBJ1-1; lacking DNA, the TRBD1 call made by TCRdb goes unchecked. Germline CDR1 and CDR2: LNHDA and SQIVND (reference sequence). The CDR3 totals 14 residues. CDR3 loop: CASSPGQGNTEAFF.

The chain couples TRBV5-5 to TRBJ1-4. CDR3 length equals 13 residues. Germline loops: CDR1 SGHKS, CDR2 YYEKEE (reference sequence). The CDR3 reads CASSLGEGEKLFF.

Measured by frequency, this clonotype is medium-sized (0.01 to 0.1%). CDR3 amino acids: CASSPGGLVEQFF. The chain combines TRBV18 with TRBJ2-1; no DNA is available, so the TRBD1 call from TCRdb remains unchecked. In germline, CDR1 is KGHSH, CDR2 LQKENI. The CDR3 runs to 13 residues.

The rearrangement uses TRBV7-6 and TRBJ1-6. The CDR3 is 14 residues long. Germline lookup yields CDR1 SGHVS and CDR2 FNYEAQ. The CDR3 sequence: CASSSRGNNSPLHF.

V and J are TRBV30 and TRBJ1-5; TCRdb selects TRBD1, and the lack of DNA leaves this call unchecked. This CDR3 region has 14 residues. Germline CDR1 is GTSNPN and CDR2 is SVGIG (reference sequence). The CDR3 here is CAWDSGQVGQPQHF.

The V gene is TRBV18, the J gene TRBJ2-7; absent DNA, TCRdb's TRBD1 call cannot be checked. Germline CDR1 and CDR2: KGHSH and LQKENI. CDR3 length: 15 residues. CDR3 protein: CASSPSGQGAWEQYF.

This clonotype is deemed medium-sized by its frequency. This rearrangement joins TRBV12-3 or TRBV12-4 to TRBJ1-4; TCRdb returns TRBD1, unconfirmable since there is no DNA. CDR3 length equals 15 residues. The CDR3 here is CASRPTGGGGEKLFF.

The rearrangement links TRBV18 to TRBJ1-1. The V gene's germline CDR1 is KGHSH and CDR2 LQKENI. The CDR3 has 14 amino acids. The CDR3 reads CASSPSGSRTEAFF.

This clonotype is called medium-sized (0.01 to 0.1%) based on its frequency. The chain uses TRBV6-6 and TRBJ2-3; TCRdb names TRBD1, which stays unverified in the absence of DNA. Germline V gene sequence: CDR1 MNHNY, CDR2 SVGAGI (reference sequence). CDR3 length equals 15 residues. The CDR3 is CASSYLDRSTDTQYF.